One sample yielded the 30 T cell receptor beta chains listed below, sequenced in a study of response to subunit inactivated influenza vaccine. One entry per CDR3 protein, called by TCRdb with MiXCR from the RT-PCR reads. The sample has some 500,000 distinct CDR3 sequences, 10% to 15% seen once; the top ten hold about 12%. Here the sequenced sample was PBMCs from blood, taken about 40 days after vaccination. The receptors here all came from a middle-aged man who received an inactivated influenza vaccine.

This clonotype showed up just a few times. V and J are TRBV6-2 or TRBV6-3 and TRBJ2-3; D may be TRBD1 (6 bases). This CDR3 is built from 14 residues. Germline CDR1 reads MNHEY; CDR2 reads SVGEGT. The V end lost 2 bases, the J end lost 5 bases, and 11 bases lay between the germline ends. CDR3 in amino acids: CASSYAQGRDTQYF. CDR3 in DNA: TGTGCCAGCAGTTACGCACAGGGAAGAGATACGCAGTATTTT.

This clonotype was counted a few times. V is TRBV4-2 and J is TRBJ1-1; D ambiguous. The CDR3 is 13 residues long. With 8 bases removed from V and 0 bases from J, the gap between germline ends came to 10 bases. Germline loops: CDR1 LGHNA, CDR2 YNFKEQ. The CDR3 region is CASRTTMNTEAFF. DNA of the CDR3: TGTGCCAGCCGAACGACGATGAACACTGAAGCTTTCTTT.

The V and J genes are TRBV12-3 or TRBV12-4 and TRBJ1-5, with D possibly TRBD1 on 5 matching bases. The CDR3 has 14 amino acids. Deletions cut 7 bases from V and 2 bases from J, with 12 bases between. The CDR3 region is CASTAGRGNQPQHF. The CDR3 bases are TGTGCCAGCACCGCAGGGAGAGGCAATCAGCCCCAGCATTTT.

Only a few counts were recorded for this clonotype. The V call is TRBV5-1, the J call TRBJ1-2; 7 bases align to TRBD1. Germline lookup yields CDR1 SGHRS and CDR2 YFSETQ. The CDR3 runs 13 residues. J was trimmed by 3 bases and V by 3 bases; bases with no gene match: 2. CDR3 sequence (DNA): TGCGCCAGCAGCTCTACAGGGGACTATGGCTACACCTTC. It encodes CASSSTGDYGYTF.

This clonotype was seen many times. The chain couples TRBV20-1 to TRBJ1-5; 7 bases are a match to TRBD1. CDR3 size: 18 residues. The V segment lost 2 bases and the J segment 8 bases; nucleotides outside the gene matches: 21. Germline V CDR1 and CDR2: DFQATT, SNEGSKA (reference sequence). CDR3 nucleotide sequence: TGCAGTGCTAGAATACCGACAGGGATGTCCTCGTACGACGAGCCCCAGCATTTT. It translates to CSARIPTGMSSYDEPQHF.

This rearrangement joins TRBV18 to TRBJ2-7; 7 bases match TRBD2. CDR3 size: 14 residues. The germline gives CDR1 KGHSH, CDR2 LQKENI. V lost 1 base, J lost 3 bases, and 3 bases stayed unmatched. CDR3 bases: TGTGCCAGCTCACCACTAGCGGGCCACTACGAGCAGTACTTC. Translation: CASSPLAGHYEQYF.

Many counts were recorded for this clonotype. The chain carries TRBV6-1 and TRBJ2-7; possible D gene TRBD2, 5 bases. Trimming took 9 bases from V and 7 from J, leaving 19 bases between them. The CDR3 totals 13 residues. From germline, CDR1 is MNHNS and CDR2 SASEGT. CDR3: CASHEEISGEQYF. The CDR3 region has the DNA TGTGCCAGTCACGAAGAGATCTCGGGGGAGCAGTACTTC.

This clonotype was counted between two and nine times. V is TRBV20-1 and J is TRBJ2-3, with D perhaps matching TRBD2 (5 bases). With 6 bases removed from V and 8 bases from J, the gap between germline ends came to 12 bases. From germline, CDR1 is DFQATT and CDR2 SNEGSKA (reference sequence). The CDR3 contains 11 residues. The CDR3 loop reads CSARSRGTQYF. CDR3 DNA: TGCAGTGCACGGTCACGGGGTACGCAGTATTTT.

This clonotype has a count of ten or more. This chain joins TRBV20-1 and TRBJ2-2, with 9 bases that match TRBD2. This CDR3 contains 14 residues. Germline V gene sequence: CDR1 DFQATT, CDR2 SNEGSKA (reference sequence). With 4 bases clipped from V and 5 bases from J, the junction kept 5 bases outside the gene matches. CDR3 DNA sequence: TGCAGTGCTATTAGCGGGAGAGGTACCGGGGAGCTGTTTTTT. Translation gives CSAISGRGTGELFF.

The CDR3 DNA sequence: TGCGCCAGCGGGGAGACGCGGCCGTTGTATTTT. Translation: CASGETRPLYF. The chain recombines TRBV5-1 with TRBJ2-3, with a tentative D call TRBD2 (5 bases). V gave up 7 bases and J gave up 14 bases, with 17 bases separating them. Germline lookup yields CDR1 SGHRS and CDR2 YFSETQ. The CDR3 sequence is 11 residues long.

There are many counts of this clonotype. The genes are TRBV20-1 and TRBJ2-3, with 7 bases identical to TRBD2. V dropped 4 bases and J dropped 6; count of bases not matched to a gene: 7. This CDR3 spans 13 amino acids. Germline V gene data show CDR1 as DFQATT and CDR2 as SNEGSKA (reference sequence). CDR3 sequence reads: CSATRGRQDTQYF. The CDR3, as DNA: TGCAGTGCTACGCGGGGGAGGCAGGATACGCAGTATTTT.

The CDR3 sequence: CASSQDRLMQGRSDTQYF. The CDR3 DNA is TGCGCCAGCAGCCAAGATCGGCTAATGCAGGGGAGGTCAGATACGCAGTATTTT. The chain links TRBV4-3 to TRBJ2-3; D may match TRBD1 or TRBD2 (6 bases each). CDR3 size: 18 residues. V lost 0 bases to trimming and J lost 4 bases, with 20 bases between them. CDR1 and CDR2 (germline): LGHNA, YSLEER.

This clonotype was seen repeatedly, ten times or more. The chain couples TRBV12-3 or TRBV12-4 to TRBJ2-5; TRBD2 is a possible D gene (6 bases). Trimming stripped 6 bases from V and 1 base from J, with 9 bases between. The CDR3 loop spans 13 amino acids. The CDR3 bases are TGTGCCAGCAGACTTAGCGGCCAAGAGACCCAGTACTTC. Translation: CASRLSGQETQYF.

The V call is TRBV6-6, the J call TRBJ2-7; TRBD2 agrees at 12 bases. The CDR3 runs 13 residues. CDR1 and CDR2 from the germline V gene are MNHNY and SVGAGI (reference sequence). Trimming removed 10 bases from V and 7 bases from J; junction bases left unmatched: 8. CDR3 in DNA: TGTGCCACGACTAGCGGGGGTAGGGGAGAGCAGTACTTC. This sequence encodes CATTSGGRGEQYF.

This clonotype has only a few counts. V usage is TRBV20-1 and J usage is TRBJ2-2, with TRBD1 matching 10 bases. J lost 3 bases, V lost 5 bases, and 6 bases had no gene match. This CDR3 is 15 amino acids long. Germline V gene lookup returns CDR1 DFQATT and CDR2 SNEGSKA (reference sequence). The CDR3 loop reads CSAEDRGYYTGELFF. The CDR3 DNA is TGCAGTGCTGAGGACAGGGGGTATTACACCGGGGAGCTGTTTTTT.

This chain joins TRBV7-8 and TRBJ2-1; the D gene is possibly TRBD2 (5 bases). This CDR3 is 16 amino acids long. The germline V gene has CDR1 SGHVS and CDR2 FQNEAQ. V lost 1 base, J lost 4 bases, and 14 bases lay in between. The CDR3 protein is CASSLVRLAVYNEQFF. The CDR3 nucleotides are TGTGCCAGCAGCTTAGTTAGGCTAGCTGTTTACAATGAGCAGTTCTTC.

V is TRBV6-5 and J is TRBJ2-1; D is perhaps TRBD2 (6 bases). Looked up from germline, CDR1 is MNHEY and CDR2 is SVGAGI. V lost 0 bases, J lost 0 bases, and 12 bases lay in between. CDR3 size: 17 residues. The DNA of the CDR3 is TGTGCCAGCAGTTACTCTGGGGGAGGCCCCTCCTACAATGAGCAGTTCTTC. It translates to CASSYSGGGPSYNEQFF.

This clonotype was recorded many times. In DNA form, the CDR3 reads TGTGCCAGCAGTACGCGGGGACTACCTACCAGGAATGAGCAGTTCTTC. It is translated as CASSTRGLPTRNEQFF. The chain uses TRBV12-3 or TRBV12-4 and TRBJ2-1; TRBD2 matches at 7 bases. The CDR3 loop spans 16 amino acids. With 5 bases clipped from V and 7 bases from J, the junction kept 14 bases outside the gene matches.

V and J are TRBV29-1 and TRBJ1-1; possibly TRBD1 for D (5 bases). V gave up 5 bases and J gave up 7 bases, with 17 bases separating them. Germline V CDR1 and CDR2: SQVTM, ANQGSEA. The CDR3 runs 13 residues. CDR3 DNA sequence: TGCAGCGTTTCCTCCCGGGGCAGAGGTGAAGCTTTCTTT. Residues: CSVSSRGRGEAFF.

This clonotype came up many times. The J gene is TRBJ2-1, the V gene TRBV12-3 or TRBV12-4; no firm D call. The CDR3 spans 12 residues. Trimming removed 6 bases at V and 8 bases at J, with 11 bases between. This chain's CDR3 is CASSLQWDEQFF. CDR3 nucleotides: TGTGCCAGCAGCCTACAGTGGGATGAGCAGTTCTTC.

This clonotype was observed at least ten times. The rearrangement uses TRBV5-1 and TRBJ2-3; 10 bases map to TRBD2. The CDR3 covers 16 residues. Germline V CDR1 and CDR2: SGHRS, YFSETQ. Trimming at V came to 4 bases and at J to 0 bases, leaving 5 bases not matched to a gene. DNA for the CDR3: TGCGCCAGCAGCGGAATTAGCGGGGGGAGCACAGATACGCAGTATTTT. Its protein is CASSGISGGSTDTQYF. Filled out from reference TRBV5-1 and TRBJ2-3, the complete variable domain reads KAGVTQTPRYLIKTRGQQVTLSCSPISGHRSVSWYQQTPGQGLQFLFEYFSETQRNKGNFPGRFSGRQFSNSRSEMNVSTLELGDSALYLCASSGISGGSTDTQYFGPGTRLTVL.

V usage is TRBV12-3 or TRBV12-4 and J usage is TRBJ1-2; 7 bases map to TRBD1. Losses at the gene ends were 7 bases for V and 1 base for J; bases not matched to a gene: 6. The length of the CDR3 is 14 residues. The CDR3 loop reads CASTRGQINYGYTF. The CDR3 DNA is TGTGCCAGCACTCGGGGACAGATTAACTATGGCTACACCTTC.

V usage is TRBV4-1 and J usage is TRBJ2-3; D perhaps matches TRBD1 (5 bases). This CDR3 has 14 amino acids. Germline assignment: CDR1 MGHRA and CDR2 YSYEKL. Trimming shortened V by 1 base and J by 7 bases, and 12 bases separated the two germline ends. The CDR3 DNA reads TGCGCCAGCAGCCAAGCAGGGATCAGAAATACGCAGTATTTT. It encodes CASSQAGIRNTQYF.

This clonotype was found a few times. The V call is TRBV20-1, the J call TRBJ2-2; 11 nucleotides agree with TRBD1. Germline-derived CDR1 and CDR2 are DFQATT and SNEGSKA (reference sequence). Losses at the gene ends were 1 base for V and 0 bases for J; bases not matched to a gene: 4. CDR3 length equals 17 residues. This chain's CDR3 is CSARGGTGGSNTGELFF. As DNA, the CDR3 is TGCAGTGCTAGAGGGGGGACAGGGGGATCGAACACCGGGGAGCTGTTTTTT.

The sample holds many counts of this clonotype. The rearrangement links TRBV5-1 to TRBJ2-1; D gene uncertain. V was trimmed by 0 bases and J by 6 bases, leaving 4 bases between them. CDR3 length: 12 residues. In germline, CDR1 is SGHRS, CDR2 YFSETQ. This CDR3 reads CASSLVVNEQFF. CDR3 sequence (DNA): TGCGCCAGCAGCTTGGTAGTCAATGAGCAGTTCTTC.

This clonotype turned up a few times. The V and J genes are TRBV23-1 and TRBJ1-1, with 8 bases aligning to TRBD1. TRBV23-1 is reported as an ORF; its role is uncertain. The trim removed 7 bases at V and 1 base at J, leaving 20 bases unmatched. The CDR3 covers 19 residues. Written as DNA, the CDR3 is TGCGCCAGCAACGACAGGGGCCGCCGGAACGTAAATTCGAACACTGAAGCTTTCTTT. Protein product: CASNDRGRRNVNSNTEAFF.

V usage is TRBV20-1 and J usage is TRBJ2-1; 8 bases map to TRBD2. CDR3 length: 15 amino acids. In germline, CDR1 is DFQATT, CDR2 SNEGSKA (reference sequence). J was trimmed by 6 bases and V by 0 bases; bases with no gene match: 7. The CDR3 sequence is CSARDKAGGGNEQFF. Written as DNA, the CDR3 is TGCAGTGCTAGAGATAAGGCGGGAGGAGGCAATGAGCAGTTCTTC.

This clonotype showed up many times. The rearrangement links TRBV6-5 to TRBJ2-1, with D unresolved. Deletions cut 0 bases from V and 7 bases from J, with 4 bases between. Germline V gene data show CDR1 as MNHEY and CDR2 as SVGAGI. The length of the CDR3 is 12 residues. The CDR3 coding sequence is TGTGCCAGCAGTTACTCCGGTAATGAGCAGTTCTTC. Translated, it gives CASSYSGNEQFF.

In DNA form, the CDR3 reads TGCAGCGTTGACGGGACAGGGAGGGGCTATGGCTACACCTTC. It yields the protein CSVDGTGRGYGYTF. The chain employs TRBV29-1 and TRBJ1-2; 9 positions agree with TRBD1. CDR1 is SQVTM and CDR2 is ANQGSEA in the germline V gene. V was pared by 3 bases and J by 4 bases, with 6 bases of the junction left unmatched. The CDR3 length is 14 residues.

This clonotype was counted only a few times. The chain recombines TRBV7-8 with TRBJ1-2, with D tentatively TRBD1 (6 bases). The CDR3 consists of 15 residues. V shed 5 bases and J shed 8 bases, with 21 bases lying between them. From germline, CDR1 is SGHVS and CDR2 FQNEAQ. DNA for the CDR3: TGTGCCAGCAGCCCCCAGGGGCTCCTCGCGTTCGGCTACACCTTC. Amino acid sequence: CASSPQGLLAFGYTF.